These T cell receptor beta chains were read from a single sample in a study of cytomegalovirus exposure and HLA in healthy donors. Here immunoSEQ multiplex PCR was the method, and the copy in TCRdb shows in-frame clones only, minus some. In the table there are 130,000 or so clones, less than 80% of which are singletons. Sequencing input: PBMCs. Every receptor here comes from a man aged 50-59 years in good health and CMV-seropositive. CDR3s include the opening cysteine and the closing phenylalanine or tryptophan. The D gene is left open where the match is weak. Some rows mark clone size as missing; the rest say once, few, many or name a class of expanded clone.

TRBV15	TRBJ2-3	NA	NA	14	CATSRGGSTDTQYF	TGTGCCACCAGCAGAGGCGGGAGCACAGATACGCAGTATTTT
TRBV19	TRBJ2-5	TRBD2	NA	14	CASSGGLAGETQYF	TGTGCCAGTAGTGGGGGACTAGCGGGTGAGACCCAGTACTTC
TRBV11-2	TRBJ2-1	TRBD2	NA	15	CASSFSSGGANEQFF	TGTGCCAGCAGCTTCTCTAGCGGGGGGGCCAATGAGCAGTTCTTC
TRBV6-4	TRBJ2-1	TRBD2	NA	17	CAPRASGGLSLYNEQFF	TGTGCCCCCAGGGCTAGCGGGGGCCTCTCCCTCTACAATGAGCAGTTCTTC
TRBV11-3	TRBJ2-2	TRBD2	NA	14	CASSTGTITGELFF	TGTGCCAGCAGCACCGGGACTATCACCGGGGAGCTGTTTTTT
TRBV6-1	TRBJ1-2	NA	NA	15	CASSDFWGQDYGYTF	TGTGCCAGCAGTGATTTCTGGGGGCAAGACTATGGCTACACCTTC
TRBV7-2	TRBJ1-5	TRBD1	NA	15	CASSSTGGAGQPQHF	TGTGCCAGCAGCTCAACAGGGGGCGCTGGGCAGCCCCAGCATTTT
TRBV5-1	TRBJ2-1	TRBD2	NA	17	CASSPGSGGRSYNEQFF	TGCGCCAGCAGCCCGGGTAGTGGCGGGAGGTCCTACAATGAGCAGTTCTTC
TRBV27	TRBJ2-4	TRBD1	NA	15	CASSWTGGSKNIQYF	TGTGCCAGCAGTTGGACAGGGGGGTCCAAAAACATTCAGTACTTC
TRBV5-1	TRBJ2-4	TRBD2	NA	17	CASSLGGLAGGSGIQYF	TGCGCCAGCAGCTTGGGAGGACTAGCGGGAGGGTCCGGCATTCAGTACTTC
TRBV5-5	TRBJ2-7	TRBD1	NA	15	CATQPTGDGSYEQYF	TGTGCCACGCAGCCGACAGGGGATGGCTCCTACGAGCAGTACTTC
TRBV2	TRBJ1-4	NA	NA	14	CASSGGGLREKLFF	TGTGCCAGCAGTGGCGGGGGGTTACGGGAAAAACTGTTTTTT
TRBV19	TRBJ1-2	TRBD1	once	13	CASSPGQGSGYTF	TGTGCCAGTAGTCCCGGACAGGGTAGTGGCTACACCTTC
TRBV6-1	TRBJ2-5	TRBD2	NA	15	CASAREAGGQETQYF	TGTGCCAGCGCCCGGGAGGCCGGGGGGCAAGAGACCCAGTACTTC
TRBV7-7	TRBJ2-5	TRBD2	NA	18	CASSRTSGRAIRQETQYF	TGTGCTAGCAGCCGGACTAGCGGGAGGGCTATTAGGCAGGAGACCCAGTACTTC
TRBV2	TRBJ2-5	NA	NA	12	CASVTNGKTQYF	TGTGCCAGCGTGACGAACGGGAAGACCCAGTACTTC
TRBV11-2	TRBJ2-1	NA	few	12	CASGSRHNEQFF	TGTGCCAGCGGGAGTAGGCACAATGAGCAGTTCTTC
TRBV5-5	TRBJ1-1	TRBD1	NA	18	CASSSLLLPGGRDTEAFF	TGTGCCAGCAGCTCCTTACTTCTGCCAGGGGGAAGGGACACTGAAGCTTTCTTT
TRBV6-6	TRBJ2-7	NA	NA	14	CASSHRESAYEQYF	TGTGCCAGCTCCCACAGGGAGTCCGCCTACGAGCAGTACTTC
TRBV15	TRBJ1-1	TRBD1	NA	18	CATSRDLGRGRMNTEAFF	TGTGCCACCAGCAGAGATCTGGGCAGGGGGCGAATGAACACTGAAGCTTTCTTT
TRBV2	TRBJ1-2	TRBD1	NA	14	CASSEHRGAGGYTF	TGTGCCAGCAGTGAACACAGGGGAGCCGGTGGCTACACCTTC
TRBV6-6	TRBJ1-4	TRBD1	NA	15	CATTGGGATNEKLFF	TGTGCCACCACAGGGGGGGGTGCAACTAATGAAAAACTGTTTTTT
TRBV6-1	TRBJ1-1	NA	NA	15	CASMGLRGKNTEAFF	TGTGCCAGCATGGGGTTGCGGGGAAAGAACACTGAAGCTTTCTTT
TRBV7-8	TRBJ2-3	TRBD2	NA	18	CASSPRGGGDLKTDTQYF	TGTGCCAGCAGCCCTCGAGGCGGGGGGGATCTTAAGACAGATACGCAGTATTTT
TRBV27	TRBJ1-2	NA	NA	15	CASSPPLTGFYGYTF	TGTGCCAGCAGTCCCCCCTTGACAGGATTCTATGGCTACACCTTC
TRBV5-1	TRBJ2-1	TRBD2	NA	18	CASSLGLAGGRSYNEQFF	TGCGCCAGCAGCTTGGGCCTAGCGGGGGGACGGAGCTACAATGAGCAGTTCTTC
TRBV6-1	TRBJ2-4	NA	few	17	CASSEEAATVAKNIQYF	TGTGCCAGCAGTGAAGAAGCGGCTACGGTGGCCAAAAACATTCAGTACTTC
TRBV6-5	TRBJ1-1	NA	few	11	CASSYGTKAFF	TGTGCCAGCAGTTACGGGACAAAAGCTTTCTTT
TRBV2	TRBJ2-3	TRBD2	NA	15	CASTGLAGLSDTQYF	TGTGCCAGCACAGGGTTAGCGGGACTTTCAGATACGCAGTATTTT
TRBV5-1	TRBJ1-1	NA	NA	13	CASSREGDTEAFF	TGCGCCAGCAGCCGAGAAGGGGACACTGAAGCTTTCTTT
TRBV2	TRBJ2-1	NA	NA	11	CASRLEAEQFF	TGTGCCAGCAGGCTCGAGGCCGAGCAGTTCTTC
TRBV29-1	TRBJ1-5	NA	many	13	CSVEVEPNQPQHF	TGCAGCGTTGAAGTGGAGCCTAATCAGCCCCAGCATTTT
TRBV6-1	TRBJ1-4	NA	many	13	CASSPQVHEKLFF	TGTGCCAGCAGTCCCCAGGTCCATGAAAAACTGTTTTTT